The 10 T cell receptor beta chains listed next were all sequenced from one sample in a study of shared clonotypes between healthy human individuals. The assay was immunoSEQ multiplex PCR, and TCRdb's table has in-frame clones only and misses some. The sample records 2 million to 3 million clones, under 95% being singletons. Input material: naive CD4+ T cells from PBMCs. As to subset: CD45RA+ positively selected. The receptors come from a man aged 18-30 years in good health. Some clones in this sample may be carry-over from other donors' samples.

The V call is TRBV28, the J call TRBJ2-5, with D possibly matching TRBD1 (7 bases). The CDR3 length is 16 residues. V was clipped by 8 bases and J by 1 base, with 20 bases between them. Germline CDR1 is MDHEN and CDR2 is SYDVKM. In nucleotides, the CDR3 is TGTGCCAGCTTAAAGGGGGCATTGGGGGGCCAAGAGACCCAGTACTTC. Protein sequence: CASLKGALGGQETQYF.

This sequence joins TRBV7-9 and TRBJ2-4, with TRBD2 matching over 10 bases. Germline values: CDR1 SEHNR, CDR2 FQNEAQ (reference sequence). The CDR3 contains 15 residues. The junction had 5 bases not matched to a gene; V was cut back by 2 bases and J by 7 bases. Here the CDR3 DNA reads TGTGCCAGCAGCTTACGGACTAGCGGTGGTAACATTCAGTACTTC. It codes for CASSLRTSGGNIQYF.

CDR3 bases: TGTGCCAGCACCCCTGGGGGCAGCACAGATACGCAGTATTTT. This sequence encodes CASTPGGSTDTQYF. V and J are TRBV7-2 and TRBJ2-3, with D possibly being TRBD1 (6 bases). The CDR3 loop spans 14 amino acids. Germline loops: CDR1 SGHTA, CDR2 FQGNSA. V lost 7 bases, J lost 0 bases, and 11 bases lay in between.

The rearrangement links TRBV10-3 to TRBJ2-7; 9 bases map to TRBD2. Germline V gene data show CDR1 as ENHRY and CDR2 as SYGVKD. V trimming: 3 bases; J trimming: 6 bases; junction bases outside the gene matches: 6. The CDR3 covers 14 residues. CDR3 nucleotides: TGTGCCATCAGTGAAGGGCTAGCGGGATCCGAGCAGTACTTC. It yields the protein CAISEGLAGSEQYF.

The chain carries TRBV5-1 and TRBJ2-1; D is perhaps TRBD1 or TRBD2 (6 bases each). Germline V lookup: CDR1 SGHRS, CDR2 YFSETQ. Trimming left V 0 bases short and J 7 bases short, with 14 bases between. The CDR3 contains 15 residues. CDR3 DNA sequence: TGCGCCAGCAGCTTGGCCCTAACAGGGAGGAATGAGCAGTTCTTC. Its protein is CASSLALTGRNEQFF.

The rearrangement uses TRBV11-2 and TRBJ2-7; 9 positions agree with TRBD2. The CDR3 extends over 14 amino acids. Germline V gives CDR1 SGHAT, CDR2 FQNNGV. V shed 0 bases, J shed 11 bases, and the junction held 8 bases outside the gene matches. The CDR3 DNA follows: TGTGCCAGCAGCTTAGACTTAGCGGGGGACCTCAAGTACTTC. Translated: CASSLDLAGDLKYF. The complete variable domain, with remaining parts taken from reference TRBV11-2 and TRBJ2-7, reads EAGVAQSPRYKIIEKRQSVAFWCNPISGHATLYWYQQILGQGPKLLIQFQNNGVVDDSQLPKDRFSAERLKGVDSTLKIQPAKLEDSAVYLCASSLDLAGDLKYFGPGTRLTVT.

To note about this clone: This same CDR3 is encoded by further DNA sequences in the sample. This chain links TRBV7-3 with TRBJ2-2; D remains ambiguous. Trimming stripped 5 bases from V and 6 bases from J, with 10 bases between. Looked up from germline, CDR1 is SGHTA and CDR2 is FQGTGA. The CDR3 sequence is 13 residues long. CDR3 residues: CASSPRGPGELFF. The CDR3 region has the DNA TGTGCCAGCAGCCCCCGCGGCCCCGGGGAGCTGTTTTTT.

The V call is TRBV7-2, the J call TRBJ1-1; D perhaps matches TRBD1 (5 bases). CDR1 is SGHTA, CDR2 FQGNSA, per germline. The CDR3 consists of 15 residues. Trimming stripped 0 bases from V and 4 bases from J, with 12 bases between. CDR3 DNA: TGTGCCAGCAGCTTAGCGGGAGGGGACGGCACTGAAGCTTTCTTT. It yields the protein CASSLAGGDGTEAFF.

The J gene is TRBJ2-7, the V gene TRBV6-1; tentatively, D is TRBD1 or TRBD2 (5 bases each). The CDR3 contains 14 residues. V gave up 4 bases and J gave up 0 bases, with 10 bases separating them. The germline gives CDR1 MNHNS, CDR2 SASEGT. CDR3 nucleotides: TGTGCCAGCAGTGTTAGGGACGGCTCCTACGAGCAGTACTTC. Protein: CASSVRDGSYEQYF.

V and J are TRBV9 and TRBJ2-5, with a weak D call TRBD1 (5 bases). V lost 1 base, J lost 4 bases, and 11 bases lay in between. This CDR3 has 14 residues. The germline CDR1 and CDR2 sequences are SGDLS and YYNGEE. The CDR3 region is CASSVTGTGETQYF. The CDR3 coding sequence is TGTGCCAGCAGCGTAACAGGAACGGGAGAGACCCAGTACTTC.